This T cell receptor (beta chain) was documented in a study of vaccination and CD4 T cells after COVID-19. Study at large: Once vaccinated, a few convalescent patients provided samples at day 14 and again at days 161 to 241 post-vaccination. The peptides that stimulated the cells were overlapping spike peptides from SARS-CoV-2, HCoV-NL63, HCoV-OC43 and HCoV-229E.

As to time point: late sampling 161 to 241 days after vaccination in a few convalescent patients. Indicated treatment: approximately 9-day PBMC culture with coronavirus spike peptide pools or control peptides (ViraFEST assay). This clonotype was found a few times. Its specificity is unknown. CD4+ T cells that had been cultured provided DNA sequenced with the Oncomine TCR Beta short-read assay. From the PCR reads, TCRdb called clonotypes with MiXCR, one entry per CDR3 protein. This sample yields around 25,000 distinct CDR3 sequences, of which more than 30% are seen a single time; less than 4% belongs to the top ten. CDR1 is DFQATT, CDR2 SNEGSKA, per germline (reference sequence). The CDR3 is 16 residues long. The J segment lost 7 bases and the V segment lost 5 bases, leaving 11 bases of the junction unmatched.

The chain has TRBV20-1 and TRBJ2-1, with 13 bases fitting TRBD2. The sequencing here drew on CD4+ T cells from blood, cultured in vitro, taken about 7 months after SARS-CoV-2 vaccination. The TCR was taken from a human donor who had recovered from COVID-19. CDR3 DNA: TGCAGTGCTCGCCAGATCGGACTAGCGGGAGTAAATGAGCAGTTCTTC. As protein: CSARQIGLAGVNEQFF.